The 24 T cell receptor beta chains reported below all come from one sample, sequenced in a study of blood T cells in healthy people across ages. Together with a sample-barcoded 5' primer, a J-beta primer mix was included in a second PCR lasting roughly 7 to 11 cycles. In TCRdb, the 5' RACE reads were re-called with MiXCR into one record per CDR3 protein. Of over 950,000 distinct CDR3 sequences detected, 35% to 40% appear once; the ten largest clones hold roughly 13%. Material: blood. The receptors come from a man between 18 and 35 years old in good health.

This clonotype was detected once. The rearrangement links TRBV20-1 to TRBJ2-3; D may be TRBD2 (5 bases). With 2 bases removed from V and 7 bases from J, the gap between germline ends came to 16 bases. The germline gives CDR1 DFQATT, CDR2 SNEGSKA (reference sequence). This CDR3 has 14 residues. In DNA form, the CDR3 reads TGCAGTGCTAGACCCCCGCCGGGATCCAATACGCAGTATTTT. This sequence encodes CSARPPPGSNTQYF.

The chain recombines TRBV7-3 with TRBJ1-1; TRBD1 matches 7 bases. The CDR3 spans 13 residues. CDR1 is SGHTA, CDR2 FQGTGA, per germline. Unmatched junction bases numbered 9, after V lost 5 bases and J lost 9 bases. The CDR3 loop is CASSRGQDQQAFF. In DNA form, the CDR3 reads TGTGCCAGCAGCCGCGGACAGGATCAGCAAGCTTTCTTT.

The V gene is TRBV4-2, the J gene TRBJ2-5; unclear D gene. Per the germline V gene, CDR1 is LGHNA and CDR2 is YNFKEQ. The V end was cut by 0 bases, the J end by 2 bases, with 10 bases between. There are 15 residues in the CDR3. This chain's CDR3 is CASSQDPQSQETQYF. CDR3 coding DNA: TGTGCCAGCAGCCAAGATCCCCAGTCGCAAGAGACCCAGTACTTC.

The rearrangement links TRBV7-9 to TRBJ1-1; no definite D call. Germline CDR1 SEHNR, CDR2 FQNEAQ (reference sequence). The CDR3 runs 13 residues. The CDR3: CACGRQRNTEAFF. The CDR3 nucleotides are TGTGCGTGTGGCCGGCAGCGGAACACTGAAGCTTTCTTT.

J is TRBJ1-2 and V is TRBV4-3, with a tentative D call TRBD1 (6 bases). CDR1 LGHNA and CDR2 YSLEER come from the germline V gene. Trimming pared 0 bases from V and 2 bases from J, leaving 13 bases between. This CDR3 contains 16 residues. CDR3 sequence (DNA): TGCGCCAGCAGCCAAGACCCGACAGGAACCAACTATGGCTACACCTTC. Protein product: CASSQDPTGTNYGYTF.

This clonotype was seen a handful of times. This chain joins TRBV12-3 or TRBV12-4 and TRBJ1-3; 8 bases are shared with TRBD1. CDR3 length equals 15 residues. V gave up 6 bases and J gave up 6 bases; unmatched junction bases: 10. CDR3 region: CASSPDRGVLNTIYF. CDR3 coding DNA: TGTGCCAGCAGCCCCGACAGGGGTGTATTAAACACCATATATTTT.

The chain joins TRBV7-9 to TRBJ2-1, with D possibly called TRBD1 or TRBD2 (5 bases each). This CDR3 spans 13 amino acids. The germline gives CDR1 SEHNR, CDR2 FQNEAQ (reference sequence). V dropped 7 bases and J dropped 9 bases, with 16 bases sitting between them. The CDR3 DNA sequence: TGTGCCAGCACCATCGGGATTGGGGGTGAGCAGTTCTTC. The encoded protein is CASTIGIGGEQFF.

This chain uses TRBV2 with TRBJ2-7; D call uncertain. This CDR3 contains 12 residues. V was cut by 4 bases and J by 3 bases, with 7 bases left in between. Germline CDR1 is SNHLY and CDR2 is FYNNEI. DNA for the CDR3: TGTGCCAGCAGTGGATCACACTACGAGCAGTACTTC. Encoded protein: CASSGSHYEQYF.

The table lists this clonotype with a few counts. The CDR3 loop is CASSLDLGPAQETQYF. CDR3 bases: TGTGCCAGCAGCTTAGATCTGGGGCCAGCCCAAGAGACCCAGTACTTC. The chain uses TRBV7-2 and TRBJ2-5; maybe TRBD1 (5 bases). CDR3 length: 16 amino acids. V was pared by 1 base and J by 1 base, with 13 bases between. Germline V gene sequence: CDR1 SGHTA, CDR2 FQGNSA.

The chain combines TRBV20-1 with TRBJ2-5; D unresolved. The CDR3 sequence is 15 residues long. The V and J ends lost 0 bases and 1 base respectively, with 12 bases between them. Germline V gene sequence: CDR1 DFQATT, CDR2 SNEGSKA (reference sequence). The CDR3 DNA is TGCAGTGCTAGAGACCCTTGGGGATTCCAAGAGACCCAGTACTTC. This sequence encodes CSARDPWGFQETQYF.

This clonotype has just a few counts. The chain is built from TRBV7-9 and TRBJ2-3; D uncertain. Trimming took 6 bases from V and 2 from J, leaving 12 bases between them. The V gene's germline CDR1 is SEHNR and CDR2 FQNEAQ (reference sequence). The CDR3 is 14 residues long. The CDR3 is CASRSRHATDTQYF. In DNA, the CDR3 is TGTGCCAGCAGGTCGAGACACGCCACAGATACGCAGTATTTT.

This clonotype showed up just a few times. This CDR3 reads CASSLGTVQETQFF. CDR3 sequence (DNA): TGTGCCAGCAGCTTAGGGACAGTCCAAGAGACCCAGTTCTTC. The gene calls are TRBV7-6 and TRBJ2-5, with a possible D match to TRBD1 (6 bases). The end of the DNA fits TRBJ2-1 better, so the J call may be wrong. Germline CDR1 and CDR2: SGHVS and FNYEAQ. The length of the CDR3 is 14 residues.

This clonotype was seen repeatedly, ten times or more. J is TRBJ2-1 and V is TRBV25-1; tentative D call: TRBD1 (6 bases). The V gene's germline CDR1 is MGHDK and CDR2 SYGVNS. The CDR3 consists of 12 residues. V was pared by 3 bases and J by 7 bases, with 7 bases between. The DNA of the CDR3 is TGTGCCAGCAGTGAGAGGGGGAATGAGCAGTTCTTC. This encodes CASSERGNEQFF.

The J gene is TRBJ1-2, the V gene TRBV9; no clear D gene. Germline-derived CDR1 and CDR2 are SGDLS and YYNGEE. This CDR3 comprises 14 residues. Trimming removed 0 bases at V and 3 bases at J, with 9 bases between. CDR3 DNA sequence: TGTGCCAGCAGCGTAGACCCAGTAGACTATGGCTACACCTTC. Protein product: CASSVDPVDYGYTF.

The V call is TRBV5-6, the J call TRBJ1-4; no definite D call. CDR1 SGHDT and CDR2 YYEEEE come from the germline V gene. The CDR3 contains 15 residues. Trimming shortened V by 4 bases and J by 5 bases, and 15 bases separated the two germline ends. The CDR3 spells CASSLMVQLNEKLFF. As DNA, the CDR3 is TGTGCCAGCAGCCTAATGGTACAGTTGAATGAAAAACTGTTTTTT.

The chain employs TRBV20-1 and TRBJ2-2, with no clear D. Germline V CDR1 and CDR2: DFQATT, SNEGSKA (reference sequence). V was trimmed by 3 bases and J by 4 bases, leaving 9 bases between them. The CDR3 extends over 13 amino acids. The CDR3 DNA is TGCAGTGCTAGTTCGATGGGCACCGGGGAGCTGTTTTTT. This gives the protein CSASSMGTGELFF.

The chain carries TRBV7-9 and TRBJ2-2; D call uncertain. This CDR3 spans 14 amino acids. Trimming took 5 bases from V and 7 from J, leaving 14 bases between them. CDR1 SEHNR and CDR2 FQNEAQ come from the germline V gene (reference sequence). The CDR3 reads CASSLKNAGGELFF. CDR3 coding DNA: TGTGCCAGCAGCCTGAAGAATGCTGGCGGGGAGCTGTTTTTT. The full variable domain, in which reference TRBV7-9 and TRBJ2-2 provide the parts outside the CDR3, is DTGVSQNPRHKITKRGQNVTFRCDPISEHNRLYWYRQTLGQGPEFLTYFQNEAQLEKSRLLSDRFSAERPKGSFSTLEIQRTEQGDSAMYLCASSLKNAGGELFFGEGSRLTVL.

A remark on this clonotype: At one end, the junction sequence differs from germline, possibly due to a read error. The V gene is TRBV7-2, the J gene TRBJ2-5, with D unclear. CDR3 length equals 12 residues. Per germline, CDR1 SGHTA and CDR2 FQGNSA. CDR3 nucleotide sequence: TGTGTCAGCAGCCCCAGGCTTAATGAGCAGTACTTC. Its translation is CVSSPRLNEQYF. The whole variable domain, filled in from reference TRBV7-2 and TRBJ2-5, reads GAGVSQSPSNKVTEKGKDVELRCDPISGHTALYWYRQSLGQGLEFLIYFQGNSAPDKSGLPSDRFSAERTGGSVSTLTIQRTQQEDSAVYLCVSSPRLNEQYFGPGTRLLVL.

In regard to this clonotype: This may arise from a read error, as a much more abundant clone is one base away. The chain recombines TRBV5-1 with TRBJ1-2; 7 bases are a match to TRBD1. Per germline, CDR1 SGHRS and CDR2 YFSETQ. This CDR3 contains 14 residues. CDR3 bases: TGCGCCAGCAGCACCGGACAGGCGTCGTATGGCCACACCTTC. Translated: CASSTGQASYGHTF.

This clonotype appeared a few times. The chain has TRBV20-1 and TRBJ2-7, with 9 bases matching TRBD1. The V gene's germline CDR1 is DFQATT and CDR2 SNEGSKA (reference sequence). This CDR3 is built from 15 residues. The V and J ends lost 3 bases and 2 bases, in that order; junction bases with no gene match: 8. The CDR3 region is CSASNRDREPYEQYF. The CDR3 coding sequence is TGCAGTGCTAGTAACCGGGACAGGGAACCCTACGAGCAGTACTTC.

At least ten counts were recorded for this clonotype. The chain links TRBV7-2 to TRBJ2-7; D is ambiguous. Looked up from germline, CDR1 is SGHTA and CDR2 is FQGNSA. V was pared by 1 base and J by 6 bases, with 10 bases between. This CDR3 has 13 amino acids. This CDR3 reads CASSLGSLSEQYF. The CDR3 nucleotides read TGTGCCAGCAGCTTAGGATCCTTAAGCGAGCAGTACTTC.

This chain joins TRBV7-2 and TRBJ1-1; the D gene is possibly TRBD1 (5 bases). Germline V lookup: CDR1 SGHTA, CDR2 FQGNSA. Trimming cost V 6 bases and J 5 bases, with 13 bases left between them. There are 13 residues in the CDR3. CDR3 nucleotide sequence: TGTGCCAGCAGTGGAGGGGCCCCAACTGAAGCTTTCTTT. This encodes CASSGGAPTEAFF.

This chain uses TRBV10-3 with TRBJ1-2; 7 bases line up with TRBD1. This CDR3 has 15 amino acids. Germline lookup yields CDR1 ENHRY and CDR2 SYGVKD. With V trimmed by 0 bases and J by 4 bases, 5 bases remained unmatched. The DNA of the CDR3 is TGTGCCATCAGTGAGTCAACAGGGGCGGCCTATGGCTACACCTTC. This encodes CAISESTGAAYGYTF.

The CDR3 coding sequence is TGCAGTGCTAGAGAGCGGGCGGACACTGAAGCTTTCTTT. Its protein product is CSARERADTEAFF. V is TRBV20-1 and J is TRBJ1-1; D remains ambiguous. The CDR3 runs to 13 residues. V was shortened by 0 bases and J by 3 bases, with 8 bases between the two germline ends. Germline V gives CDR1 DFQATT, CDR2 SNEGSKA (reference sequence).